This paragraph reports one T cell receptor (beta chain). It has no known antigen specificity. The record has no base qualities; no much larger clone is one base away. V is clipped by 3 bases and J by 6 bases, and the sequence between their germline boundaries is 8 bases long. Based on the germline V gene (reference sequence), the CDR1 and CDR2 sequences are LNHDA and SQIVND. The CDR3 goes from the cysteine to the phenylalanine over 13 residues. The retained sequence is limited to the CDR3, 39 bases, with the frame set at the first base. The archived tumor blocks were obtained from patients to whom no neoadjuvant therapy had been administered before resection. In the preserved-tissue arm, the study used about 31 surgical resection samples taken from 24 pancreatic ductal adenocarcinoma patients who had not previously been treated. DNA for the resection arm was extracted from ten 5-micron curls of FFPE tumor cut next to the multiplex immunohistochemistry slide.

Using the immunoSEQ Assay at Adaptive Biotechnologies, the researchers immunosequenced TCRbeta CDR3 regions from the extracted DNA. The study's own analysis went as follows. To measure the absolute abundance of each unique TCRbeta CDR3, the sequences were collapsed and filtered. Clonality was calculated as 1 minus Pielou's evenness, using only productive in-frame rearrangements. For regional overlap, the top 100 nucleotide rearrangements were followed across paired samples, and the Morisita index was used to compare paired samples against unrelated samples. The immunoSEQ Rearrangement Details tool was used to assess convergence of nucleotide rearrangements onto identical amino acid sequences. The table was pulled from immuneACCESS by TCRdb, which kept in-frame rearrangements only. Such tables lose some clones; where checked, under half of the loss comes from unresolved V genes, and the rest has no known cause. V, J and clone size reflect that table, while D and trimming were determined from the DNA. For this sample there are fewer than 10,000 clones; approximately 54% appear just once. In total, the top ten clones hold roughly 7% of the sample.

This sample was included in a study of CXCR4 blockade with PD-1 therapy in pancreatic cancer (dated by TCRdb to the late 2010s). Study-level background: Multiplex immunohistochemistry and TCRbeta immunosequencing of resected pancreatic ductal adenocarcinoma were combined in the study with ex vivo slice culture in which PD-1 and CXCR4 blockade were tested. To look at intratumoral heterogeneity, the researchers TCR-sequenced two geographically distinct regions from each of about 6 tumors.

Broader findings and caveats from the paper: Only TCRbeta chains were sequenced, so true antigen-specificity overlap of convergent dominant clones remained unconfirmed pending paired alpha-beta single-cell sequencing. The frequency of each amino acid clone correlated strongly with the number of distinct nucleotide rearrangements encoding that clone, suggesting convergent selection driven by common tumor antigens. Tumors showed clonal expansion, with mean productive clonality around 0.14 versus 0.05 in healthy blood, but clonality did not correlate with survival.

Material for sequencing was tumor tissue. The V gene is TRBV19 and the J gene is TRBJ2-2; confidence is insufficient to name the D gene. The clonotype originates from a human donor with pancreatic ductal adenocarcinoma. The CDR3 is CASSISQAGELFF. The sequence in DNA is TGTGCCAGTAGTATCTCTCAGGCCGGGGAGCTGTTTTTT.